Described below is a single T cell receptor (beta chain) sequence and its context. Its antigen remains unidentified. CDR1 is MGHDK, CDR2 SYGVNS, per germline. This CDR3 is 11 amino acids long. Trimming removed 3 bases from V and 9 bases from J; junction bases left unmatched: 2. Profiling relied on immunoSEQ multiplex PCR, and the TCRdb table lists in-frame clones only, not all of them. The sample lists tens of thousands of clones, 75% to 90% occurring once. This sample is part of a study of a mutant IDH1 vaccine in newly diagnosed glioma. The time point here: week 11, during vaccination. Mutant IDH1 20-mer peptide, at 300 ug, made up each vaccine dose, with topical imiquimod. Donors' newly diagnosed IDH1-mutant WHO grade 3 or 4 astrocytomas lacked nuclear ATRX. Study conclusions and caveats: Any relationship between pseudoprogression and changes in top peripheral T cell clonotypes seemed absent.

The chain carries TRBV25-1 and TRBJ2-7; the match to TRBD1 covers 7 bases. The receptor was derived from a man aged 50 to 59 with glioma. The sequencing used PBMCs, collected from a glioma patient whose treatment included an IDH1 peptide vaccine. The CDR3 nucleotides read TGTGCCAGCAGTGAGAACAGGGGGCAGTACTTC. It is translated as CASSENRGQYF.